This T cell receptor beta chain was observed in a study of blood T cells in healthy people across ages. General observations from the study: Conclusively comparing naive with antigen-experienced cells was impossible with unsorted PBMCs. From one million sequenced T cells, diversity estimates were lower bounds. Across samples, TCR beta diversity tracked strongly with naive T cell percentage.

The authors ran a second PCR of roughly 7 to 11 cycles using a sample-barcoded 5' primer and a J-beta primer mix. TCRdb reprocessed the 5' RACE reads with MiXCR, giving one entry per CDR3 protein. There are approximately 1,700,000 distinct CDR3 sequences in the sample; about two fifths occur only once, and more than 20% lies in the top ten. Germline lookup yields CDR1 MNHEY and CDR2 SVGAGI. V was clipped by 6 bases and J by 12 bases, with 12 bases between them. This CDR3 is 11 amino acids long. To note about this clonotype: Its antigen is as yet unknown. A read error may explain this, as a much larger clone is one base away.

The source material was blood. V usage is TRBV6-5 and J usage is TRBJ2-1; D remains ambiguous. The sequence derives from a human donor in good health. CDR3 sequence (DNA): TGTGCCAGCAGGACCTCGCATCCGCAGTTCTTC. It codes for CASRTSHPQFF.